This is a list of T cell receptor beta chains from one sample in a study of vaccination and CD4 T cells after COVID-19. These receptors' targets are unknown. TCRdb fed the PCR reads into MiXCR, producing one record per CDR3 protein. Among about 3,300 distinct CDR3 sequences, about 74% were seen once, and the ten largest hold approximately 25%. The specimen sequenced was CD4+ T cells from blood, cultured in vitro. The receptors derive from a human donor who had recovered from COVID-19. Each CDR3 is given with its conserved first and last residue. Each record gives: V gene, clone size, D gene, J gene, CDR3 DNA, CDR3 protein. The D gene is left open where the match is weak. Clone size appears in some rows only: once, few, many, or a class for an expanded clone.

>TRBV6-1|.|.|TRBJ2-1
TGTGCCAGCAGACCCCGACCGGGAAGTTACAATGAGCAGTTCTTC
CASRPRPGSYNEQFF
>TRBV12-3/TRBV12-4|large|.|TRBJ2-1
TGTGCCAGCAGTTTAGATCAGGGGAACAATGAGCAGTTCTTC
CASSLDQGNNEQFF
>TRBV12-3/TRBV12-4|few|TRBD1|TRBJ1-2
TGTGCCAGCAGTCTCCGGGACAGGGTATCCTATGGCTACACCTTC
CASSLRDRVSYGYTF
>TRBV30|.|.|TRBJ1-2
TGTGCCTGGAGCCTATCCGGACATTCAGTCACCTTC
CAWSLSGHSVTF
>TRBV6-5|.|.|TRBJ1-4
TGTGCCAGCAGTTCCTGGGGGAAACTGTTTTTT
CASSSWGKLFF
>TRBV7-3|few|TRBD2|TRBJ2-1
TGTGCCAGCAGCTTGAGAAGGACTAGCGGGATCAATGAGCAGTTCTTC
CASSLRRTSGINEQFF
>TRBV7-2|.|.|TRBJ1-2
TGTGCCAGCAGCTTACAGGGATACTATGGCTACACCTTC
CASSLQGYYGYTF
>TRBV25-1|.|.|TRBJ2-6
TGTGCCAGCACCAATACAGGGTTGGGCTCTGGGGCCAACGTCCTGACTTTC
CASTNTGLGSGANVLTF
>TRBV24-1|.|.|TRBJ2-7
TGTGCCACCTCGGGAGGGGGCAGGGGCGAGCAGTACTTC
CATSGGGRGEQYF
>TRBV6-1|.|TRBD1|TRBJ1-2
TGTGCCAGCAGCCAAGGTGGGGGCAGGGGGCTGAAGGGCTACACCTTC
CASSQGGGRGLKGYTF
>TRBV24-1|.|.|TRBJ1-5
TGTGCCACCAGTGACCCTAGGGGCGGAGATAGCAATCAGCCCCAGCATTTT
CATSDPRGGDSNQPQHF
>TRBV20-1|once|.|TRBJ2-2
TGCAGTGCCAACGTAAGGGTCACCGGGGAGCTGTTTTTT
CSANVRVTGELFF
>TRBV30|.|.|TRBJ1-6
TGTGCCTTTGACCCTGGGGCCAATTCACCCCTCCACTTT
CAFDPGANSPLHF
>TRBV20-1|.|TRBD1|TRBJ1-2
TGCAGTGCTCTTGGACAGGGCCGGAGTGGCTACACCTTC
CSALGQGRSGYTF
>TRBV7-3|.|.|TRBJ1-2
TGTGCCAGCAGCTCTCTGAACTATGGCTACACCTTC
CASSSLNYGYTF
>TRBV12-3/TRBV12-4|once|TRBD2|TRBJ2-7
TGTGCCAGCAGTGGTAGCGGGGGAAAGTACGAGCAGTACTTC
CASSGSGGKYEQYF
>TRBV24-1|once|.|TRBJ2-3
TGTGCCACCAGTGACCCAGGGGGAGGTACGCAGTATTTT
CATSDPGGGTQYF
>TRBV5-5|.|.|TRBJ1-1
TGTGCCAGCAGCCCGAGAGCTTCGGCGGATTTGCGGGGAAGCACTGAAGCTTTCTTT
CASSPRASADLRGSTEAFF
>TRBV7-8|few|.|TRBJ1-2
TGTGCCAGCAGCTTAGCCCCTAACAGGGCATCTAACTATGGCTACACCTTC
CASSLAPNRASNYGYTF
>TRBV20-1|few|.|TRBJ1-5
TGCAGTGCTGTCCCCGTCGGGCAGCCCCAGCATTTT
CSAVPVGQPQHF
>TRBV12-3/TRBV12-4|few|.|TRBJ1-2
TGTGCCAGCAGTTTCTCGAGCAGGCCCTATGGCTACACCTTC
CASSFSSRPYGYTF
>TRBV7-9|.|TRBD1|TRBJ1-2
TGTGCCAGCAGCTTGACAGGGGCCTTCCCGGGCTACACCTTC
CASSLTGAFPGYTF
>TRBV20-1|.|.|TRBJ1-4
TGCAGTGCCGTTCTGGGTGAAAAACTGTTTTTT
CSAVLGEKLFF
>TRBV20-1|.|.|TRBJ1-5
TGCAGTGCTAGAACCGGAGGGGATCAGCCCCAGCATTTT
CSARTGGDQPQHF
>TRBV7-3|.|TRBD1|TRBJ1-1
TGTGCCAGCAGCGCTCTAAGGGGGCGGGGGACTGAAGCTTTCTTT
CASSALRGRGTEAFF
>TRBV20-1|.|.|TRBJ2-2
TGCAGTGCTAGAGATTTGAGGCAGGTCCCGAACACCGGGGAGCTGTTTTTT
CSARDLRQVPNTGELFF
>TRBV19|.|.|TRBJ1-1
TGTGCCAGTAGTATAGAACAGGGCTGGACTGAAGCTTTCTTT
CASSIEQGWTEAFF
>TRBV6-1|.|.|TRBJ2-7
TGTGCCAGCAGAAAGCAGGGGGAGGACGAGCAGTACTTC
CASRKQGEDEQYF
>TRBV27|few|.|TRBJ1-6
TGTGCCAGCCGCGGCGGGGGCTGGTATTCACCCCTCCACTTT
CASRGGGWYSPLHF